These T cell receptor beta chains were read from a single sample in a study of T cell responses to AZD1222 COVID-19 vaccine. Generated by immunoSEQ multiplex PCR, the TCRdb table keeps only in-frame clones and is missing some. This table has approximately 120,000 clones, less than 95% appearing once. Sequenced material: peripheral blood, taken on day 0 of MenACWY control vaccination. The receptors here all came from an adult in good health. CDR3s include the opening cysteine and the closing phenylalanine or tryptophan. D genes are given only for firm matches. Clone size is stated in some rows and not others, as once, few, many or a class when expanded.

V: TRBV7-8; D: TRBD2; J: TRBJ2-1; size: .; DNA: TGTGCCAGCAGCTCGACTAGCTCAACCTACAATGAGCAGTTCTTC; CDR3: CASSSTSSTYNEQFF
V: TRBV11-2; D: .; J: TRBJ2-1; size: .; DNA: TGTGCCAGCGGAAGCTTGCACAATGAGCAGTTCTTC; CDR3: CASGSLHNEQFF
V: TRBV11-2; D: TRBD2; J: TRBJ2-3; size: .; DNA: TGTGCCAGTTTAAGCTTACGGGGTAGCGGGAGATACACAGATACGCAGTATTTT; CDR3: CASLSLRGSGRYTDTQYF
V: TRBV9; D: TRBD1; J: TRBJ1-1; size: .; DNA: TGTGCCAGCAGCGTAGGCTCTCCGGGACAGGGTAGGGCTGAAGCTTTCTTT; CDR3: CASSVGSPGQGRAEAFF
V: TRBV10-3; D: .; J: TRBJ2-3; size: .; DNA: TGTGCCATCAGTGAAGGAGCCATACTAGATACGCAGTATTTT; CDR3: CAISEGAILDTQYF
V: TRBV6-5; D: .; J: TRBJ1-1; size: .; DNA: TGTGCCAGCAGGGCGAACACTGAAGCTTTCTTT; CDR3: CASRANTEAFF
V: TRBV27; D: .; J: TRBJ2-2; size: .; DNA: TGTGCCAGCAGCTATTTAGGGGGGCGAGGGGCCACCGGGGAGCTGTTTTTT; CDR3: CASSYLGGRGATGELFF
V: TRBV24-1; D: .; J: TRBJ2-3; size: .; DNA: TGTGCCACCAGTGCAGGTTCCGATACGCAGTATTTT; CDR3: CATSAGSDTQYF
V: TRBV21-1; D: .; J: TRBJ1-6; size: .; DNA: TGTGCCAGCAGGCAGGGGGCCCCCTATAATTCACCCCTCCACTTT; CDR3: CASRQGAPYNSPLHF
V: TRBV7-9; D: .; J: TRBJ1-4; size: .; DNA: TGTGCCAGCAGCAACCGGGACGGCAATGAAAAACTGTTTTTT; CDR3: CASSNRDGNEKLFF
V: TRBV6-1; D: TRBD1; J: TRBJ1-2; size: .; DNA: TGTGCCAGCAGTGGGCGGGACAGGGGGCTCCCGAGCTATGGCTACACCTTC; CDR3: CASSGRDRGLPSYGYTF
V: TRBV19; D: .; J: TRBJ1-3; size: .; DNA: TGTGCCAGTAGTATCGTCCCAGGCTGGAGCTCTGGAAACACCATATATTTT; CDR3: CASSIVPGWSSGNTIYF
V: TRBV27; D: .; J: TRBJ1-6; size: .; DNA: TGTGCCAGCAGAACAGGGAGTAATTCACCCCTCCACTTT; CDR3: CASRTGSNSPLHF
V: TRBV7-6; D: .; J: TRBJ1-4; size: .; DNA: TGTGCCAGCAGCTTAGGAGGAACAACTAATGAAAAACTGTTTTTT; CDR3: CASSLGGTTNEKLFF
V: TRBV6-6; D: .; J: TRBJ2-3; size: few; DNA: TGTGCCAGCAGTCCCAAATCGGGTAGGAATTCTAATACGCAGTATTTT; CDR3: CASSPKSGRNSNTQYF
V: TRBV5-6; D: TRBD1; J: TRBJ1-2; size: .; DNA: TGTGCCAGCACCCCGGGACAGGGGGTTCGCAACACCTTC; CDR3: CASTPGQGVRNTF
V: TRBV10-1; D: .; J: TRBJ2-2; size: .; DNA: TGCGCCAGCAGTACGACAGCCACCGGGGAGCTGTTTTTT; CDR3: CASSTTATGELFF
V: TRBV7-2; D: TRBD1; J: TRBJ2-5; size: .; DNA: TGTGCCAGCAGCAAAGACCAGGGGGCGCGTTCCGGGGAGACCCAGTACTTC; CDR3: CASSKDQGARSGETQYF
V: TRBV5-6; D: .; J: TRBJ1-2; size: .; DNA: TGTGCCAGCAGCTTGGTGAGCCAAATTACTAACTATGGCTACACCTTC; CDR3: CASSLVSQITNYGYTF
V: TRBV19; D: TRBD1; J: TRBJ2-2; size: .; DNA: TGTGCCAGTAGGCAAGACAGGGGGCTGTCCGGGGAGCTGTTTTTT; CDR3: CASRQDRGLSGELFF
V: TRBV6-4; D: TRBD2; J: TRBJ2-1; size: .; DNA: TGTGCCAGCAGTGAACAACTAGCGGGGGGGCCTGGTGAGCAGTTCTTC; CDR3: CASSEQLAGGPGEQFF
V: TRBV2; D: .; J: TRBJ2-1; size: .; DNA: TGTGCCAGCAGTGAATTAGGCCCCGCGGATGAGCAGTTCTTC; CDR3: CASSELGPADEQFF
V: TRBV7-6; D: .; J: TRBJ2-6; size: .; DNA: TGTGCCAGCAGCTCTGACAGCTCTGGGGCCAACGTCCTGACTTTC; CDR3: CASSSDSSGANVLTF
V: TRBV6-6; D: .; J: TRBJ2-1; size: .; DNA: TGTGCCAGCAAGGTCAGCAATGAGCAGTTCTTC; CDR3: CASKVSNEQFF
V: TRBV30; D: .; J: TRBJ2-7; size: few; DNA: TGTGCCTGGGCTAGCTACCTGGGGGAGCAGTACTTC; CDR3: CAWASYLGEQYF
V: TRBV12-3/TRBV12-4; D: .; J: TRBJ1-6; size: once; DNA: TGTGCCAGCACCCCCGGGGGATATTCACCCCTCCACTTT; CDR3: CASTPGGYSPLHF
V: TRBV19; D: .; J: TRBJ2-7; size: .; DNA: TGTGCCAGTAGTGCCCGGGACGGAACCTACGAGCAGTACTTC; CDR3: CASSARDGTYEQYF
V: TRBV6-5; D: .; J: TRBJ2-3; size: .; DNA: TGTGCCAGCAGTTCCCGGGACGCACTACGTTCAGATACGCAGTATTTT; CDR3: CASSSRDALRSDTQYF
V: TRBV2; D: .; J: TRBJ2-7; size: .; DNA: TGTGCCAGCAGCCCGGTTTCCTACGAGCAGTACTTC; CDR3: CASSPVSYEQYF
V: TRBV7-9; D: TRBD1; J: TRBJ2-5; size: .; DNA: TGTGCCAGCAGCCGAACAGGGGGCCAAGAGACCCAGTACTTC; CDR3: CASSRTGGQETQYF
V: TRBV18; D: .; J: TRBJ2-2; size: .; DNA: TGTGCCAGCTCACCACGGAGTCGGGGCTTATCGAACACCGGGGAGCTGTTTTTT; CDR3: CASSPRSRGLSNTGELFF
V: TRBV11-2; D: TRBD2; J: TRBJ2-3; size: once; DNA: TGTGCCAGCAGCTCCTCTAGCGGCCTCACAGATACGCAGTATTTT; CDR3: CASSSSSGLTDTQYF
V: TRBV7-2; D: .; J: TRBJ2-1; size: .; DNA: TGTGCCAGCAGCTCCCATCTAGTGAATGAGCAGTTCTTC; CDR3: CASSSHLVNEQFF
V: TRBV6-5; D: .; J: TRBJ2-3; size: .; DNA: TGTGCCAGCAGTTACTCGCCGGGCACAGATACGCAGTATTTT; CDR3: CASSYSPGTDTQYF
V: TRBV18; D: .; J: TRBJ2-5; size: .; DNA: TGTGCCAGCTCACCGACGACAGGGACTGAGACCCAGTACTTC; CDR3: CASSPTTGTETQYF
V: TRBV18; D: .; J: TRBJ1-5; size: .; DNA: TGTGCCAGCTCCGAGGAAGGTCAGCCCCAGCATTTT; CDR3: CASSEEGQPQHF
V: TRBV5-4; D: TRBD1; J: TRBJ2-3; size: .; DNA: TGTGCCAGCAGCTTGGGGACAGGCCCGCAGTATTTT; CDR3: CASSLGTGPQYF
V: TRBV7-9; D: .; J: TRBJ1-4; size: .; DNA: TGTGCCAGCAGCCCGCAGCAGGGGATTAATGAAAAACTGTTTTTT; CDR3: CASSPQQGINEKLFF
V: TRBV28; D: .; J: TRBJ1-2; size: .; DNA: TGTGCCAGCAGGGCGGGGTATGGCTACACCTTC; CDR3: CASRAGYGYTF
V: TRBV19; D: TRBD2; J: TRBJ2-3; size: .; DNA: TGTGCCAGTAGTGGACTAGGTTCAAATACGCAGTATTTT; CDR3: CASSGLGSNTQYF
V: TRBV4-1; D: TRBD1; J: TRBJ1-5; size: .; DNA: TGCGCCAGCAGCCCAGGGACAGCTGACAATCAGCCCCAGCATTTT; CDR3: CASSPGTADNQPQHF
V: TRBV6-2/TRBV6-3; D: .; J: TRBJ1-5; size: .; DNA: TGTGCCAGCAGTTCAGATCATCAGCCCCAGCATTTT; CDR3: CASSSDHQPQHF
V: TRBV27; D: .; J: TRBJ1-5; size: .; DNA: TGTGCCAGCAGTCCCCGGTCCCCCAATCAGCCCCAGCATTTT; CDR3: CASSPRSPNQPQHF
V: TRBV12-3/TRBV12-4; D: .; J: TRBJ1-2; size: .; DNA: TGTGCCAGCAGTCCCCAGGGTCAGCATGGCTACACCTTC; CDR3: CASSPQGQHGYTF
V: TRBV18; D: .; J: TRBJ2-5; size: .; DNA: TGTGCCAGCTCACCCTCAATACTCCAAGAGACCCAGTACTTC; CDR3: CASSPSILQETQYF
V: TRBV11-2; D: .; J: TRBJ2-4; size: .; DNA: TGTGCCAGCAGCTTTGGGGGCCAGAGGGACATTCAGTACTTC; CDR3: CASSFGGQRDIQYF
V: TRBV20-1; D: .; J: TRBJ1-5; size: .; DNA: TGCAGTGCTAGTGGACGAAATCAGCCCCAGCATTTT; CDR3: CSASGRNQPQHF